This T cell receptor (beta chain) came from a study of blood T cells in healthy people across ages. Primed by a sample-barcoded 5' primer and a J-beta primer mix, a second PCR proceeded for about 6 to 11 cycles. In TCRdb, the 5' RACE reads were re-called with MiXCR into one record per CDR3 protein. Of roughly 1 million distinct CDR3 sequences in the sample, roughly 24% were seen once. The germline V gene has CDR1 DFQATT and CDR2 SNEGSKA (reference sequence). V lost 0 bases and J 7 bases, leaving 15 bases between the germline ends. The CDR3 consists of 14 residues. These data were also filed under a second study, of T cells of mothers and their children.

The sequencing sample was made of blood. This receptor was identified in a girl aged 2 to 10 in good health. The gene calls are TRBV20-1 and TRBJ1-1, with D uncertain. Here the CDR3 reads CSARDIRGRNEAFF. The CDR3 DNA follows: TGCAGTGCTAGAGATATCCGGGGTCGGAATGAAGCTTTCTTT.